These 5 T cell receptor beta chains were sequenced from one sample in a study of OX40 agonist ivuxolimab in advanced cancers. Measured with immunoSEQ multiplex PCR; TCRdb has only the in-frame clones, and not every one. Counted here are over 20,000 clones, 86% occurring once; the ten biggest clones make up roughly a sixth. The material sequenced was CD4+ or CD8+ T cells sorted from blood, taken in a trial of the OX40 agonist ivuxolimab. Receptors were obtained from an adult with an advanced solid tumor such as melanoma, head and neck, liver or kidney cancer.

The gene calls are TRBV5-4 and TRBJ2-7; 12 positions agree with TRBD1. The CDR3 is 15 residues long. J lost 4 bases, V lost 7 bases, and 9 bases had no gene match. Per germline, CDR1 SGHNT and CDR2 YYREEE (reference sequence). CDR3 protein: CASHSGTGGLYEQYF. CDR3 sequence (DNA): TGTGCCAGCCATTCCGGGACAGGGGGCCTTTACGAGCAGTACTTC.

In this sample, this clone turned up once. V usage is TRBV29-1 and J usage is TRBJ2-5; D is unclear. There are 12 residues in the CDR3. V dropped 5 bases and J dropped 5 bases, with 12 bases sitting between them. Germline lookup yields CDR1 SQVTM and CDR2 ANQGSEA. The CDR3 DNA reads TGCAGCGTTCCTGCCCCTGGGGAGACCCAGTACTTC. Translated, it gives CSVPAPGETQYF.

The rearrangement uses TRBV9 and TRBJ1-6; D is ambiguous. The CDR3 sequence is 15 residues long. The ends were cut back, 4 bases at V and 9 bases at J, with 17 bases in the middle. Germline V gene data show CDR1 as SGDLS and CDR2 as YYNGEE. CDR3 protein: CASSSSWGDPSPLHF. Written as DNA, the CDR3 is TGTGCCAGCAGCTCCTCCTGGGGTGACCCTTCACCCCTCCACTTT.

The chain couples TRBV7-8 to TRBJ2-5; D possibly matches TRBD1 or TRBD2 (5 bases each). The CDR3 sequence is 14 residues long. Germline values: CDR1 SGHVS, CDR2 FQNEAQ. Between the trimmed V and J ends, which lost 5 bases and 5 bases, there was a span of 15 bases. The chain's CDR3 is CASSKTRDGETQYF. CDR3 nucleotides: TGTGCCAGCAGCAAAACAAGGGACGGCGAGACCCAGTACTTC.

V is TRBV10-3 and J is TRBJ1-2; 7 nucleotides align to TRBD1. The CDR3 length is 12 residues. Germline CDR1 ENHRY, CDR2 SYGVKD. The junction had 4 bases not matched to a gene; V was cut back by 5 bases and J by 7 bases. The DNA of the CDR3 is TGTGCCATCAGTCCACAGGGGTTTGGCTACACCTTC. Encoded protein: CAISPQGFGYTF.